The 17 T cell receptor beta chains listed next were all sequenced from one sample in a study of cytomegalovirus exposure and HLA in healthy donors. Both 60 Vbeta primers and 13 Jbeta primers went into the PCR. The assay was immunoSEQ multiplex PCR, and TCRdb's table has in-frame clones only and misses some. The data hold around 170,000 clones, with 60% to 85% observed a single time. Sequencing was performed on PBMCs. These receptors were taken from a man younger than 30 in good health and CMV-seronegative.

The chain recombines TRBV2 with TRBJ2-7; possible D gene TRBD2, 6 bases. CDR1 is SNHLY and CDR2 is FYNNEI in the germline V gene. This CDR3 spans 18 amino acids. The V and J ends lost 1 base and 4 bases respectively, with 23 bases between them. This CDR3 reads CASSEGSFWGVRQYEQYF. CDR3 DNA sequence: TGTGCCAGCAGTGAAGGGTCCTTTTGGGGGGTCCGGCAATACGAGCAGTACTTC.

This clone was seen more than once but under ten times. The rearrangement joins TRBV14 to TRBJ2-2; D call uncertain. Trimming shortened V by 2 bases and J by 5 bases, and 6 bases separated the two germline ends. The CDR3 loop spans 13 amino acids. From germline, CDR1 is SGHDN and CDR2 FVKESK. Here the CDR3 DNA reads TGTGCCAGCAGCCAATTCCCTACCGGGGAGCTGTTTTTT. Translation: CASSQFPTGELFF.

The chain uses TRBV5-6 and TRBJ2-7; 9 bases align to TRBD1. The germline CDR1 and CDR2 sequences are SGHDT and YYEEEE. The CDR3 contains 12 residues. V was pared by 0 bases and J by 9 bases, with 1 base of the junction left unmatched. The CDR3 region is CASSLVGQGQYF. The CDR3 nucleotides read TGTGCCAGCAGCTTGGTGGGACAGGGGCAGTACTTC.

Here the CDR3 DNA reads TGTGCCAGCAACTTGATAGTCGGACAGGGGGTTCACTATGGCTACACCTTC. Its protein product is CASNLIVGQGVHYGYTF. The V gene is TRBV28, the J gene TRBJ1-2, with TRBD1 identical over 10 bases. The CDR3 is 17 amino acids. The germline V gene has CDR1 MDHEN and CDR2 SYDVKM. V lost 7 bases, J lost 3 bases, and 14 bases stayed unmatched.

This clone was counted a few times. The chain employs TRBV28 and TRBJ1-5; 8 nucleotides line up with TRBD1. Unmatched junction bases numbered 13, after V lost 3 bases and J lost 3 bases. The CDR3 totals 18 residues. CDR1 is MDHEN and CDR2 is SYDVKM in the germline V gene. CDR3 residues: CASSLPRTGTAYNQPQHF. The CDR3 DNA reads TGTGCCAGCAGTTTGCCACGGACAGGGACAGCCTACAATCAGCCCCAGCATTTT. The variable domain in full, completed from reference TRBV28 and TRBJ1-5, reads DVKVTQSSRYLVKRTGEKVFLECVQDMDHENMFWYRQDPGLGLRLIYFSYDVKMKEKGDIPEGYSVSREKKERFSLILESASTNQTSMYLCASSLPRTGTAYNQPQHFGDGTRLSIL.

This chain uses TRBV7-2 with TRBJ1-2; D is ambiguous. This CDR3 contains 13 residues. Per the germline V gene, CDR1 is SGHTA and CDR2 is FQGNSA. Trimming left V 5 bases short and J 2 bases short, with 9 bases between. The DNA for the CDR3 is TGTGCCAGCAGCATGACTGGAAACTATGGCTACACCTTC. It specifies CASSMTGNYGYTF.

This chain uses TRBV15 with TRBJ1-4, with D maybe TRBD1 (6 bases). The V end was cut by 0 bases, the J end by 3 bases, with 14 bases between. The germline V gene has CDR1 LNHNV and CDR2 YYDKDF (reference sequence). This CDR3 comprises 17 residues. The CDR3 region has the DNA TGTGCCACCAGCAGAGATCGAGGGGCAGGGGCTAATGAAAAACTGTTTTTT. As protein: CATSRDRGAGANEKLFF. Variable domain in full (rest from reference TRBV15 and TRBJ1-4): DAMVIQNPRYQVTQFGKPVTLSCSQTLNHNVMYWYQQKSSQAPKLLFHYYDKDFNNEADTPDNFQSRRPNTSFCFLDIRSPGLGDTAMYLCATSRDRGAGANEKLFFGSGTQLSVL.

This sequence joins TRBV30 and TRBJ1-1; TRBD1 agrees at 7 bases. Germline assignment: CDR1 GTSNPN and CDR2 SVGIG (reference sequence). V shed 4 bases and J 9 bases; nucleotides not matched to a gene: 5. CDR3 length: 11 amino acids. The CDR3 sequence: CAWTSGGKAFF. The CDR3 nucleotides are TGTGCCTGGACCTCAGGGGGGAAAGCTTTCTTT.

The V call is TRBV30, the J call TRBJ2-2; possible D gene TRBD2, 5 bases. The CDR3 covers 13 residues. Per the germline V gene, CDR1 is GTSNPN and CDR2 is SVGIG (reference sequence). V was pared by 5 bases and J by 3 bases, with 10 bases between. The CDR3 loop is CAWSPGDTGELFF. CDR3 DNA sequence: TGTGCCTGGTCGCCCGGGGACACCGGGGAGCTGTTTTTT.

The chain is built from TRBV11-3 and TRBJ2-7; D is unresolved. The V gene's germline CDR1 is SGHNT and CDR2 YENEEA. Trimming took 0 bases from V and 1 from J, leaving 4 bases between them. This CDR3 region has 13 residues. Here the CDR3 reads CASSLERSYEQYF. The CDR3 DNA is TGTGCCAGCAGCTTAGAACGGTCCTACGAGCAGTACTTC.

The chain carries TRBV10-1 and TRBJ2-3; a weak D match, TRBD2 (6 bases). The CDR3 contains 15 residues. Germline-derived CDR1 and CDR2 are WNHNN and SYGVQD (reference sequence). Trimming removed 6 bases at V and 0 bases at J, with 13 bases between. CDR3 sequence reads: CASSAGPQSTDTQYF. The CDR3 DNA follows: TGCGCCAGCAGCGCGGGACCTCAAAGCACAGATACGCAGTATTTT.

The chain recombines TRBV5-1 with TRBJ2-7; D not resolved. Germline CDR1 SGHRS, CDR2 YFSETQ. Trimming left V 0 bases short and J 3 bases short, with 10 bases between. The CDR3 length is 14 residues. CDR3 protein: CASSLAEVSYEQYF. As DNA, the CDR3 is TGCGCCAGCAGCTTGGCCGAGGTGAGCTACGAGCAGTACTTC. The full variable domain, with the rest looked up from reference TRBV5-1 and TRBJ2-7, is KAGVTQTPRYLIKTRGQQVTLSCSPISGHRSVSWYQQTPGQGLQFLFEYFSETQRNKGNFPGRFSGRQFSNSRSEMNVSTLELGDSALYLCASSLAEVSYEQYFGPGTRLTVT.

This clone is a singleton in its sample. The chain recombines TRBV5-1 with TRBJ1-1; 11 nucleotides line up with TRBD1. Germline V gene sequence: CDR1 SGHRS, CDR2 YFSETQ. V shed 5 bases, J shed 10 bases, and the junction held 7 bases outside the gene matches. CDR3 length: 13 residues. The CDR3 DNA is TGCGCCAGCAGTAGAACCGGGACAGGGGGAGCTTTCTTT. Translating gives CASSRTGTGGAFF. Combining the CDR3 with reference TRBV5-1 and TRBJ1-1 gives the whole variable domain KAGVTQTPRYLIKTRGQQVTLSCSPISGHRSVSWYQQTPGQGLQFLFEYFSETQRNKGNFPGRFSGRQFSNSRSEMNVSTLELGDSALYLCASSRTGTGGAFFGQGTRLTVV.

This clone was counted between two and nine times. V usage is TRBV5-1 and J usage is TRBJ2-1; TRBD1 agrees at 8 bases. V was pared by 0 bases and J by 10 bases, with 9 bases of the junction left unmatched. The CDR3 is 15 amino acids. Germline V gene data show CDR1 as SGHRS and CDR2 as YFSETQ. Written as DNA, the CDR3 is TGCGCCAGCAGCTTGGCCCCCCAGGGGGCGAACGAGCAGTTCTTC. As protein: CASSLAPQGANEQFF.

V is TRBV25-1 and J is TRBJ1-1; perhaps TRBD1 as D (5 bases). The CDR3 spans 14 residues. V gave up 3 bases and J gave up 6 bases, with 14 bases separating them. Germline V lookup: CDR1 MGHDK, CDR2 SYGVNS. CDR3 sequence (DNA): TGTGCCAGCAGTGACCATCGACAGTTCTCTGAAGCTTTCTTT. It specifies CASSDHRQFSEAFF. Combining the CDR3 with reference TRBV25-1 and TRBJ1-1 gives the whole variable domain EADIYQTPRYLVIGTGKKITLECSQTMGHDKMYWYQQDPGMELHLIHYSYGVNSTEKGDLSSESTVSRIRTEHFPLTLESARPSHTSQYLCASSDHRQFSEAFFGQGTRLTVV.

On this clone: Other DNA sequences of this sample code for an identical CDR3. V usage is TRBV5-6 and J usage is TRBJ2-3; 8 bases match TRBD1. Germline CDR1 is SGHDT and CDR2 is YYEEEE. The CDR3 runs 15 residues. V was pared by 6 bases and J by 0 bases, with 6 bases of the junction left unmatched. This CDR3 reads CASNYGQGSTDTQYF. The CDR3 nucleotides are TGTGCCAGCAACTACGGACAGGGAAGCACAGATACGCAGTATTTT.

The chain joins TRBV2 to TRBJ2-5; 7 bases match TRBD1. Germline trimming cut 6 bases from V and 2 bases from J; bases unmatched to any gene: 6. CDR1 SNHLY and CDR2 FYNNEI come from the germline V gene. The CDR3 loop spans 14 amino acids. The CDR3 is CASRGTVLQETQYF. In DNA, the CDR3 is TGTGCCAGCAGAGGGACAGTTTTACAAGAGACCCAGTACTTC.